A single T cell receptor beta chain is shown here with its context. As yet, its antigen is unknown. This specimen belongs to a study of cytomegalovirus exposure and HLA in healthy donors. The CDR3 consists of 15 residues. Trimming shortened V by 7 bases and J by 0 bases, and 13 bases separated the two germline ends. The V gene's germline CDR1 is MDHEN and CDR2 SYDVKM. The primer mix had 60 Vbeta and 13 Jbeta primers. Method: immunoSEQ multiplex PCR; TCRdb's copy keeps in-frame clones and lacks some. The table lists tens of thousands of clones, roughly 73% of them singletons. Points from the study as a whole: Reportedly, fewer N-insertions than the approximately 700-donor mean appeared in an Asian-associated ancestry cluster in a later analysis. Rarity held for most TCR sequences, but there were some public TCRs that occurred in many donors. There was a cluster of highly shared sequence variants that was likely a sequencing artifact. A later analysis found most CMV-associated TCR beta chains apparently HLA-restricted.

This sequence was found in a male donor in good health and CMV-seropositive. This chain uses TRBV28 with TRBJ1-5; a possible D gene is TRBD1 (5 bases). The sequencing input was PBMCs. The CDR3 here is CASKTGVYSNQPQHF. CDR3 DNA: TGTGCCAGCAAAACGGGGGTTTATAGCAATCAGCCCCAGCATTTT.